This TCR beta chain was recorded in a study of shared clonotypes between healthy human individuals. The assay was immunoSEQ multiplex PCR, and TCRdb's table has in-frame clones only and misses some. There are some 320,000 clones in the sample; roughly 84% occur only once, and roughly 17% lies in the top ten. V lost 3 bases and J lost 4, with 16 bases in between. The CDR3 has 16 amino acids. The V gene's germline CDR1 is MNHNS and CDR2 SASEGT. The origin of this receptor is a man aged 18 to 29 in good health. This chain connects TRBV6-1 to TRBJ1-5; a weak D match, TRBD1 (5 bases). Sequencing used memory CD8+ T cells sorted from blood. Indicated subset: CD45RO+ cells pooled with CCR7-negative TemRA cells. The CDR3 nucleotides read TGTGCCAGCAGTGATTCATTCCCCAGGGTAAATCAGCCCCAGCATTTT. Residues: CASSDSFPRVNQPQHF.